One TCR beta chain is described in this entry. V was clipped by 5 bases and J by 4 bases; unmatched bases: 4. CDR3 length equals 13 residues. CDR1 is SGHAT and CDR2 is FQNNGV in the germline V gene. Recruits, aged about 18 to 90 years, lived in roughly 22 US areas. These data are taken from a study of blood T cell repertoires in COVID-19. Study overall: The United States, Italy and Spain provided the acute and convalescent COVID-19 samples.

Using immunoSEQ multiplex PCR, the repertoire was profiled, and TCRdb retains in-frame clones only, with some absent. The sample has more than 300,000 clones; 90% are singletons. Sequencing used PBMCs or T cells enriched from blood (not recorded which). The rearrangement uses TRBV11-2 and TRBJ1-2, with 7 bases matching TRBD1. The clonotype was recovered from a woman aged 25 to 39 who had been exposed to COVID-19. The CDR3 sequence is CASSEQGRYGYTF. CDR3 nucleotides: TGTGCCAGCAGCGAACAGGGGCGCTATGGCTACACCTTC.